This is a list of T cell receptor beta chains from one sample in a study of blood T cell repertoires in COVID-19. Sequenced by immunoSEQ multiplex PCR; TCRdb stores in-frame clones only, minus some. The sample consists of 200,000 to 300,000 clones, roughly 90% of them appearing once. Source material: peripheral blood. These receptor sequences come from a man aged 30 to 39 with active or convalescent COVID-19. Both conserved end residues are part of each CDR3. Fields, in order: D gene, J gene, V gene, CDR3 protein. A D gene is named only where the DNA matches it firmly.

d_gene: NA
j_gene: TRBJ1-3
v_gene: TRBV9
CDR3aa: CASSVEPGWNTIYF

d_gene: NA
j_gene: TRBJ1-6
v_gene: TRBV10-1
CDR3aa: CASPIGDSPLHF

d_gene: NA
j_gene: TRBJ1-5
v_gene: TRBV3-1/TRBV3-2
CDR3aa: CASSPLKREPQHF

d_gene: TRBD1
j_gene: TRBJ2-7
v_gene: TRBV23-1
CDR3aa: CASTPHRGHHEQYF

d_gene: TRBD2
j_gene: TRBJ2-6
v_gene: TRBV6-2/TRBV6-3
CDR3aa: CASSSREVTRSGANVLTF

d_gene: TRBD2
j_gene: TRBJ2-7
v_gene: TRBV13
CDR3aa: CASSLGLAGVYEQYF

d_gene: TRBD1
j_gene: TRBJ1-2
v_gene: TRBV30
CDR3aa: CAWSDRGRDYGYTF

d_gene: NA
j_gene: TRBJ1-2
v_gene: TRBV19
CDR3aa: CASSPGQGSPYGYTF

d_gene: TRBD1
j_gene: TRBJ2-7
v_gene: TRBV30
CDR3aa: CAWSVSGGYEQYF

d_gene: TRBD2
j_gene: TRBJ2-5
v_gene: TRBV13
CDR3aa: CASSSGTIGTQYF

d_gene: NA
j_gene: TRBJ1-2
v_gene: TRBV7-9
CDR3aa: CASSPSGGTVYGYTF

d_gene: NA
j_gene: TRBJ2-3
v_gene: TRBV5-6
CDR3aa: CASSLAGDTQYF

d_gene: NA
j_gene: TRBJ1-2
v_gene: TRBV5-6
CDR3aa: CASSLRSGPNGYTF

d_gene: NA
j_gene: TRBJ2-3
v_gene: TRBV6-5
CDR3aa: CASSRWSHTDTQYF

d_gene: NA
j_gene: TRBJ1-2
v_gene: TRBV6-5
CDR3aa: CASSTGSFGYTF

d_gene: TRBD1
j_gene: TRBJ1-2
v_gene: TRBV11-2
CDR3aa: CASSRTGTGVNYGYTF

d_gene: NA
j_gene: TRBJ1-1
v_gene: TRBV6-4
CDR3aa: CASSDDSGRVAFF